The 26 T cell receptor beta chains presented below share a single source sample, sequenced in a study of response to subunit inactivated influenza vaccine. TCRdb called the RT-PCR reads again in MiXCR, with one record for every CDR3 protein. Of hundreds of thousands of distinct CDR3 sequences in the sample, 16% were seen once. The sequencing here drew on CD4+ T cells sorted from PBMCs, taken less than 30 months after vaccination. The receptors come from a man aged 45-69 years who received an inactivated influenza vaccine.

A few counts support this clonotype. CDR3 sequence reads: CASSQRTDSYEQYF. Here the CDR3 DNA reads TGTGCCAGCAGCCAACGGACGGATTCCTACGAGCAGTACTTC. The chain has TRBV4-2 and TRBJ2-7; no firm D call. V was cut by 2 bases and J by 1 base, with 9 bases left in between. Germline values: CDR1 LGHNA, CDR2 YNFKEQ. This CDR3 has 14 residues.

This clonotype was counted a few times. This chain joins TRBV28 and TRBJ2-2, with 14 bases fitting TRBD2. The CDR3 runs 15 residues. Germline lookup yields CDR1 MDHEN and CDR2 SYDVKM. Trimming took 8 bases from V and 5 from J; bases not matched to a gene: 4. DNA of the CDR3: TGTGCCAGCGGACTAGCGGGGGGCCCGACCGGGGAGCTGTTTTTT. Residues: CASGLAGGPTGELFF.

The rearrangement joins TRBV12-3 or TRBV12-4 to TRBJ2-5; the D is unclear. The length of the CDR3 is 13 residues. Trimming pared 9 bases from V and 4 bases from J, leaving 15 bases between. CDR3 DNA: TGTGCCAGTAAGCGAGATCCTAGAGAGACCCAGTACTTC. It encodes CASKRDPRETQYF.

CDR3 loop: CASSPDFFYEQYF. The CDR3 bases are TGTGCCAGCAGCCCGGACTTTTTCTACGAGCAGTACTTC. The gene calls are TRBV7-2 and TRBJ2-7, with a tentative D call TRBD2 (5 bases). Germline V lookup: CDR1 SGHTA, CDR2 FQGNSA. The CDR3 length is 13 residues. Trimming took off 5 bases at V and 3 bases at J, with 11 bases between the two ends.

This clonotype was counted ten times or more. This chain joins TRBV20-1 and TRBJ2-7, with D possibly matching TRBD1 (5 bases). V dropped 5 bases and J dropped 2 bases, with 16 bases sitting between them. CDR3 length equals 14 residues. Germline lookup yields CDR1 DFQATT and CDR2 SNEGSKA (reference sequence). CDR3 in DNA: TGCAGTGCTCCAAGACAGCCCTTAGCCTACGAGCAGTACTTC. Translated: CSAPRQPLAYEQYF.

This clonotype was counted only a few times. The chain employs TRBV6-1 and TRBJ1-4; D is possibly TRBD1 (5 bases). The CDR3 consists of 13 residues. The germline V and J ends were trimmed by 8 bases and 3 bases, with 10 bases remaining between them. Germline values: CDR1 MNHNS, CDR2 SASEGT. The chain's CDR3 is CASRAGSNEKLFF. CDR3 nucleotide sequence: TGTGCCAGCCGGGCAGGGTCTAATGAAAAACTGTTTTTT.

This rearrangement joins TRBV2 to TRBJ1-2; unclear D gene. With 4 bases removed from V and 0 bases from J, the gap between germline ends came to 12 bases. This CDR3 has 15 amino acids. CDR1 and CDR2 from the germline V gene are SNHLY and FYNNEI. DNA of the CDR3: TGTGCCAGCAGTGCTTTTAGGACGGCTAACTATGGCTACACCTTC. Residues: CASSAFRTANYGYTF.

This clonotype has ten or more counts. The CDR3 bases are TGCAGTGCTAGAGATCGAGGGGGCACAGATACGCAGTATTTT. Encoded protein: CSARDRGGTDTQYF. V and J are TRBV20-1 and TRBJ2-3, with D tentatively TRBD1 or TRBD2 (5 bases each). Looked up from germline, CDR1 is DFQATT and CDR2 is SNEGSKA (reference sequence). The CDR3 totals 14 residues. The V gene lost 0 bases and the J gene lost 1 base, with 8 bases spanning the gap.

The genes are TRBV2 and TRBJ2-2; 9 bases line up with TRBD1. The CDR3 is 16 residues long. V gave up 8 bases and J gave up 0 bases; unmatched junction bases: 7. CDR1 and CDR2 (germline): SNHLY, FYNNEI. The CDR3 sequence: CASGKGQGSNTGELFF. DNA for the CDR3: TGTGCCAGCGGAAAGGGACAGGGTTCGAACACCGGGGAGCTGTTTTTT.

A single count supports this clonotype. This rearrangement joins TRBV20-1 to TRBJ2-2; 16 positions match TRBD2. V gave up 4 bases and J gave up 6 bases; unmatched junction bases: 5. The CDR3 length is 16 residues. Germline V gene data show CDR1 as DFQATT and CDR2 as SNEGSKA (reference sequence). The CDR3 here is CSAKGLAGGLSGELFF. The DNA for the CDR3 is TGCAGTGCTAAGGGACTAGCGGGGGGGCTGTCCGGGGAGCTGTTTTTT.

This clonotype was counted only a few times. V gene TRBV27 combines with J gene TRBJ1-2; D ambiguous. The ends were cut back, 6 bases at V and 4 bases at J, with 12 bases in the middle. The germline CDR1 and CDR2 sequences are MNHEY and SMNVEV (reference sequence). This CDR3 is 13 amino acids long. The CDR3 bases are TGTGCCAGCAGCAAACACCAGGTCTATGGCTACACCTTC. It encodes CASSKHQVYGYTF.

This clonotype was picked up a small number of times. The chain couples TRBV29-1 to TRBJ2-1, with TRBD2 matching 7 bases. From germline, CDR1 is SQVTM and CDR2 ANQGSEA. The CDR3 has 12 residues. V was clipped by 6 bases and J by 10 bases; unmatched bases: 9. CDR3 protein: CSVLSQGLEQFF. DNA of the CDR3: TGCAGCGTACTCTCCCAGGGACTAGAGCAGTTCTTC.

The chain employs TRBV6-1 and TRBJ2-6; D remains ambiguous. The V end lost 6 bases, the J end lost 1 base, and 7 bases lay between the germline ends. This CDR3 has 14 residues. CDR1 is MNHNS, CDR2 SASEGT, per germline. CDR3 loop: CASSADSGANVLTF. Here the CDR3 DNA reads TGTGCCAGCAGCGCGGATTCTGGGGCCAACGTCCTGACTTTC.

This clonotype was recorded a few times. CDR3 nucleotide sequence: TGCGCCAGCAGACGGCAACTAGCGTCGGGAGAGACCCAGTACTTC. Translated: CASRRQLASGETQYF. The chain combines TRBV5-1 with TRBJ2-5; 7 positions agree with TRBD2. CDR3 size: 15 residues. Germline loops: CDR1 SGHRS, CDR2 YFSETQ. The ends lost 5 bases at V and 4 bases at J; junction bases unmatched: 11.

V and J are TRBV20-1 and TRBJ2-7; 13 bases are shared with TRBD2. The trim removed 3 bases at V and 4 bases at J, leaving 3 bases unmatched. Germline V CDR1 and CDR2: DFQATT, SNEGSKA (reference sequence). The length of the CDR3 is 14 residues. CDR3 in DNA: TGCAGTGCTAGTCGACTAGCGGGAGGATACGAGCAGTACTTC. Its protein is CSASRLAGGYEQYF.

The chain couples TRBV5-1 to TRBJ2-1; 9 bases align to TRBD1. This CDR3 has 16 residues. V lost 0 bases and J lost 5; bases outside the gene matches: 6. The V gene's germline CDR1 is SGHRS and CDR2 YFSETQ. CDR3 loop: CASSLDPGTGNNEQFF. The CDR3 bases are TGCGCCAGCAGCTTGGATCCAGGGACAGGGAACAATGAGCAGTTCTTC.

This rearrangement joins TRBV12-3 or TRBV12-4 to TRBJ2-1, with D possibly matching TRBD1 (6 bases). Trimming took off 4 bases at V and 6 bases at J, with 10 bases between the two ends. The CDR3 spans 13 residues. DNA of the CDR3: TGTGCCAGCAGTTGGGACATCCTCAATGAGCAGTTCTTC. Translation gives CASSWDILNEQFF.

This clonotype was found a few times. The chain uses TRBV5-1 and TRBJ1-1, with TRBD1 identical over 9 bases. Germline V gene data show CDR1 as SGHRS and CDR2 as YFSETQ. The CDR3 extends over 15 amino acids. With 3 bases clipped from V and 1 base from J, the junction kept 4 bases outside the gene matches. CDR3 sequence: CASSWTGEKNTEAFF. The DNA for the CDR3 is TGCGCCAGCAGCTGGACAGGGGAGAAGAACACTGAAGCTTTCTTT. The full variable domain, rest sourced from reference TRBV5-1 and TRBJ1-1, is KAGVTQTPRYLIKTRGQQVTLSCSPISGHRSVSWYQQTPGQGLQFLFEYFSETQRNKGNFPGRFSGRQFSNSRSEMNVSTLELGDSALYLCASSWTGEKNTEAFFGQGTRLTVV.

The table lists this clonotype with a count of one. This chain uses TRBV9 with TRBJ2-7; D assignment may be TRBD1 or TRBD2 (5 bases each). Between the trimmed V and J ends, which lost 3 bases and 6 bases, there was a span of 13 bases. Germline V gene sequence: CDR1 SGDLS, CDR2 YYNGEE. The CDR3 loop spans 13 amino acids. CDR3 region: CASSAERGTEQYF. Written as DNA, the CDR3 is TGTGCCAGCAGCGCCGAGAGGGGTACCGAGCAGTACTTC.

This clonotype came up many times. This chain uses TRBV4-2 with TRBJ1-1; a possible D gene is TRBD1 (6 bases). From germline, CDR1 is LGHNA and CDR2 YNFKEQ. With 0 bases removed from V and 2 bases from J, the gap between germline ends came to 7 bases. The CDR3 sequence is 14 residues long. The CDR3 is CASSQETGNTEAFF. The CDR3 bases are TGTGCCAGCAGCCAAGAGACAGGCAACACTGAAGCTTTCTTT.

The chain employs TRBV12-3 or TRBV12-4 and TRBJ1-4; the D is unclear. V was shortened by 4 bases and J by 8 bases, with 11 bases between the two germline ends. The CDR3 loop spans 13 amino acids. DNA for the CDR3: TGTGCCAGCAGTTCGAGGGCAGGCGAAAAACTGTTTTTT. Protein sequence: CASSSRAGEKLFF.

This clonotype came up a few times. The V and J genes are TRBV6-2 or TRBV6-3 and TRBJ2-7, with 11 bases lining up with TRBD2. Germline V gene data show CDR1 as MNHEY and CDR2 as SVGEGT. The CDR3 consists of 21 residues. The ends lost 0 bases at V and 4 bases at J; junction bases unmatched: 20. CDR3 DNA: TGTGCCAGCAGTTACTCGAATCCAGTCACTAGCGGGAGAAGAGGTTCGTACGAGCAGTACTTC. It specifies CASSYSNPVTSGRRGSYEQYF.

This clonotype was found a few times. The V gene is TRBV6-1, the J gene TRBJ2-3; D gene ambiguous. V lost 5 bases, J lost 11 bases, and 17 bases lay in between. The CDR3 loop spans 13 amino acids. The V gene's germline CDR1 is MNHNS and CDR2 SASEGT. CDR3 loop: CASSRPQLGVQYF. CDR3 sequence (DNA): TGTGCCAGCAGTCGGCCGCAGCTCGGTGTGCAGTATTTT.

This clonotype was seen a few times. The rearrangement links TRBV4-2 to TRBJ2-1, with D possibly matching TRBD2 (6 bases). Between the trimmed V and J ends, which lost 3 bases and 0 bases, there was a span of 15 bases. Germline assignment: CDR1 LGHNA and CDR2 YNFKEQ. The length of the CDR3 is 17 residues. The CDR3 sequence: CASSQRLGGSSYNEQFF. In DNA, the CDR3 is TGTGCCAGCAGCCAGAGACTCGGGGGAAGCTCCTACAATGAGCAGTTCTTC.

This clonotype was seen at least ten times. The V call is TRBV12-3 or TRBV12-4, the J call TRBJ2-2, with D tentatively TRBD1 (6 bases). This CDR3 region has 15 residues. V was clipped by 3 bases and J by 2 bases, with 10 bases between them. CDR3 residues: CASSLATGNTGELFF. In DNA form, the CDR3 reads TGTGCCAGCAGTTTGGCGACAGGAAACACCGGGGAGCTGTTTTTT.

This chain uses TRBV3-1 with TRBJ2-6; a possible D gene is TRBD1 (5 bases). Germline loops: CDR1 LGHDT, CDR2 YNNKEL (reference sequence). V lost 0 bases to trimming and J lost 1 base, with 13 bases between them. This CDR3 region has 18 residues. CDR3 DNA sequence: TGTGCCAGCAGCCAAGAAGGGGTTCGTACTTCTGGGGCCAACGTCCTGACTTTC. Translation: CASSQEGVRTSGANVLTF. The variable domain in full, with the rest retrieved from reference TRBV3-1 and TRBJ2-6, is DTAVSQTPKYLVTQMGNDKSIKCEQNLGHDTMYWYKQDSKKFLKIMFSYNNKELIINETVPNRFSPKSPDKAHLNLHINSLELGDSAVYFCASSQEGVRTSGANVLTFGAGSRLTVL.